This T cell receptor beta chain was captured by sequencing in a study of T cell changes during pregnancy in multiple sclerosis. The method was immunoSEQ multiplex PCR; TCRdb's version includes in-frame clones alone and lacks a portion of them. Here the sample spans 35,000 to 45,000 clones, 85% to 90% being singletons. V shed 3 bases and J 6 bases; nucleotides not matched to a gene: 4. Germline V gene sequence: CDR1 LNHDA, CDR2 SQIVND (reference sequence). The CDR3 spans 14 residues. The sequence derives from a female donor with multiple sclerosis, enrolled in a pregnancy study. Here the sequenced sample was CD4+ T cells from peripheral blood mononuclear cells, taken in the first trimester of pregnancy. The genes are TRBV19 and TRBJ1-5; TRBD1 agrees at 8 bases. CDR3 DNA: TGTGCCAGTAGTATTACAGGGGGAGTTCAGCCCCAGCATTTT. Protein sequence: CASSITGGVQPQHF.